This TCR beta chain was obtained from a study of cytotoxic CD8 clonotypes in ibrutinib-treated CLL. Overall study findings and caveats: At the start, clonality exceeded age-matched healthy donors and followed circulating CD8+ T-cell counts.

This CDR3 contains 13 residues. Germline assignment: CDR1 MNHEY and CDR2 SMNVEV (reference sequence). With 6 bases removed from V and 5 bases from J, the gap between germline ends came to 13 bases. Around 1.9 micrograms of genomic DNA, which was extracted from cryopreserved PBMCs, served as the material used for the TCR beta libraries. Note on this clone: Its specificity is unknown.

Clones were read by immunoSEQ multiplex PCR, and TCRdb kept only the in-frame ones, dropping some. The sample has hundreds of thousands of clones, 67% seen once. Sequencing was performed on PBMCs, taken after 36 months of ibrutinib treatment. This sequence was found in a human donor with chronic lymphocytic leukemia. V and J are TRBV27 and TRBJ2-5; possible D gene TRBD2, 7 bases. In DNA form, the CDR3 reads TGTGCCAGCAGAGAGGGGGGGGTCGAGACCCAGTACTTC. Its protein is CASREGGVETQYF.